The 20 T cell receptor beta chains below come from one sample, sequenced in a study of T cell repertoires in cytomegalovirus infection. The antigens for these receptors are not known. One entry per CDR3 protein results from TCRdb running MiXCR on the reads. The sample includes about a million distinct CDR3 sequences, around 32% of them seen just once. The sequencing here drew on cultured CD8+ T cells from PBMCs, taken from culture after CMV antigen stimulation. Receptor source: a human donor in good health (CMV status not recorded). Some clones in this sample may be carry-over from other donors' samples.

The chain joins TRBV7-2 to TRBJ1-3, with D uncertain. Trimming removed 5 bases from V and 4 bases from J, with 9 bases in between. Germline CDR1 SGHTA, CDR2 FQGNSA. The length of the CDR3 is 13 residues. The CDR3 is CASSPVPGNTIYF. The CDR3 region has the DNA TGTGCCAGCAGCCCAGTCCCAGGAAACACCATATATTTT.

This sequence joins TRBV15 and TRBJ2-3; the D gene is possibly TRBD1 (6 bases). The germline CDR1 and CDR2 sequences are LNHNV and YYDKDF (reference sequence). The CDR3 is 16 amino acids. V gave up 7 bases and J gave up 2 bases, with 19 bases separating them. CDR3 DNA sequence: TGTGCCACCACCCTAGAAAGGGGGACCTACACAGATACGCAGTATTTT. This codes for CATTLERGTYTDTQYF.

This clonotype has a count of ten or more. The rearrangement joins TRBV7-2 to TRBJ2-7; a possible D gene is TRBD2 (6 bases). The length of the CDR3 is 15 residues. CDR1 and CDR2 from the germline V gene are SGHTA and FQGNSA. The V end was cut by 5 bases, the J end by 2 bases, with 16 bases between. CDR3 nucleotide sequence: TGTGCCAGCAGCCCAACCGGTGGAGGGCCCTACGAGCAGTACGTC. Protein sequence: CASSPTGGGPYEQYV.

V is TRBV6-6 and J is TRBJ2-5; D gene unclear. V was cut by 0 bases and J by 5 bases, with 7 bases left in between. The germline V gene has CDR1 MNHNY and CDR2 SVGAGI (reference sequence). The CDR3 covers 13 residues. The CDR3 loop reads CASSYSIHETQYF. The CDR3 DNA sequence: TGTGCCAGCAGTTACTCGATTCACGAGACCCAGTACTTC.

This clonotype has a handful of counts. The CDR3 spells CASSYSGVANTEAFF. In nucleotides, the CDR3 is TGTGCCAGCAGTTACTCAGGAGTTGCGAACACTGAAGCTTTCTTT. V is TRBV6-6 and J is TRBJ1-1, with D unresolved. Germline CDR1 MNHNY, CDR2 SVGAGI (reference sequence). V gave up 0 bases and J gave up 1 base, with 9 bases separating them. The CDR3 contains 15 residues.

The gene calls are TRBV10-3 and TRBJ2-3; TRBD1 might be the D (6 bases). Trimming shortened V by 6 bases and J by 5 bases, and 12 bases separated the two germline ends. The length of the CDR3 is 13 residues. Per germline, CDR1 ENHRY and CDR2 SYGVKD. CDR3 nucleotide sequence: TGTGCCATCAGCTCTGCAGGGGTAGATACGCAGTATTTT. It yields the protein CAISSAGVDTQYF.

The chain employs TRBV9 and TRBJ2-2; the D gene is possibly TRBD2 (7 bases). The ends were cut back, 7 bases at V and 2 bases at J, with 12 bases in the middle. CDR1 SGDLS and CDR2 YYNGEE come from the germline V gene. The CDR3 is made up of 14 amino acids. CDR3 amino acids: CASSGGRNTGELFF. The CDR3, as DNA: TGTGCCAGCTCGGGGGGCAGAAACACCGGGGAGCTGTTTTTT.

The CDR3 here is CSAREGWRGRTGELFF. The DNA of the CDR3 is TGCAGTGCTAGAGAGGGATGGAGGGGAAGGACCGGGGAGCTGTTTTTT. This chain joins TRBV20-1 and TRBJ2-2; the D gene is possibly TRBD2 (6 bases). Germline CDR1 reads DFQATT; CDR2 reads SNEGSKA (reference sequence). Trimming cost V 0 bases and J 5 bases, with 16 bases left between them. There are 16 residues in the CDR3.

Details on this clonotype: One end of the junction does not line up with germline, which may come from a read error. J is TRBJ1-1 and V is TRBV20-1, with TRBD1 matching 12 bases. The CDR3 is made up of 17 amino acids. Germline V gene lookup returns CDR1 DFQATT and CDR2 SNEGSKA (reference sequence). The DNA for the CDR3 is TGTAGTGCTCCTACCGGGACAGGGGGCAAGTTAGACACTGAAGCTTTCTTT. Translating it yields CSAPTGTGGKLDTEAFF.

V usage is TRBV6-1 and J usage is TRBJ1-5; D ambiguous. Per germline, CDR1 MNHNS and CDR2 SASEGT. This CDR3 is built from 12 residues. V was clipped by 2 bases and J by 6 bases, with 5 bases between them. The CDR3 nucleotides are TGTGCCAGCAGTGAATTGTTTCAGCCCCAGCATTTT. Protein sequence: CASSELFQPQHF.

This clonotype was seen a single time. This may be a read error, as it is one base from a much larger clone. The rearrangement links TRBV7-6 to TRBJ1-1, with D possibly being TRBD1 (5 bases). Germline values: CDR1 SGHVS, CDR2 FNYEAQ. The CDR3 totals 14 residues. This CDR3 reads CTSSPSQGGTEAFF. The CDR3 nucleotides are TGTACCAGCAGCCCATCCCAGGGAGGCACTGAAGCTTTCTTT. Based on the CDR3 plus reference TRBV7-6 and TRBJ1-1, the full variable domain is GAGVSQSPRYKVTKRGQDVALRCDPISGHVSLYWYRQALGQGPEFLTYFNYEAQQDKSGLPNDRFSAERPEGSISTLTIQRTEQRDSAMYRCTSSPSQGGTEAFFGQGTRLTVV.

This clonotype was seen many times. In DNA, the CDR3 is TGTGCCAGCAGTTTAATTTACGTTGGGGTCAATGAGCAGTTCTTC. It encodes CASSLIYVGVNEQFF. The chain has TRBV27 and TRBJ2-1; D uncertain. Germline V CDR1 and CDR2: MNHEY, SMNVEV (reference sequence). This CDR3 spans 15 amino acids. Trimming removed 2 bases from V and 6 bases from J, with 14 bases in between.

In this sample, this clonotype turned up a few times. The rearrangement joins TRBV7-9 to TRBJ1-5; D unclear. This CDR3 comprises 12 residues. Germline assignment: CDR1 SEHNR and CDR2 FQNEAQ (reference sequence). The V end lost 0 bases, the J end lost 12 bases, and 9 bases lay between the germline ends. The CDR3 loop is CASSLATSGQHF. Written as DNA, the CDR3 is TGTGCCAGCAGCTTAGCGACCTCGGGCCAGCATTTT. The variable domain in full, with the rest retrieved from reference TRBV7-9 and TRBJ1-5, is DTGVSQNPRHKITKRGQNVTFRCDPISEHNRLYWYRQTLGQGPEFLTYFQNEAQLEKSRLLSDRFSAERPKGSFSTLEIQRTEQGDSAMYLCASSLATSGQHFGDGTRLSIL.

This rearrangement joins TRBV4-2 to TRBJ1-5, with D perhaps matching TRBD1 (5 bases). Germline V gene sequence: CDR1 LGHNA, CDR2 YNFKEQ. The CDR3 is made up of 16 amino acids. The ends were cut back, 0 bases at V and 0 bases at J, with 9 bases in the middle. CDR3 sequence reads: CASSQETAYSNQPQHF. In DNA, the CDR3 is TGTGCCAGCAGCCAAGAGACAGCGTATAGCAATCAGCCCCAGCATTTT.

In this sample, this clonotype turned up a few times. The V and J genes are TRBV27 and TRBJ1-6, with D unresolved. The germline V gene has CDR1 MNHEY and CDR2 SMNVEV (reference sequence). The CDR3 has 14 amino acids. Deletions cut 4 bases from V and 2 bases from J, with 6 bases between. For the CDR3, the DNA is TGTGCCAGCAGTTCCCGGGCCTATAATTCACCCCTCCACTTT. Protein: CASSSRAYNSPLHF.

This clonotype was seen many times. This chain uses TRBV7-2 with TRBJ2-1; D gene uncertain. V shed 3 bases and J shed 3 bases, with 12 bases lying between them. This CDR3 has 15 amino acids. CDR1 is SGHTA, CDR2 FQGNSA, per germline. The DNA of the CDR3 is TGTGCCAGCAGCTTTTGGCTATCTGGCTACAATGAGCAGTTCTTC. Residues: CASSFWLSGYNEQFF. The full variable domain, in which reference TRBV7-2 and TRBJ2-1 provide the parts outside the CDR3, is GAGVSQSPSNKVTEKGKDVELRCDPISGHTALYWYRQSLGQGLEFLIYFQGNSAPDKSGLPSDRFSAERTGGSVSTLTIQRTQQEDSAVYLCASSFWLSGYNEQFFGPGTRLTVL.

This sequence joins TRBV9 and TRBJ2-5, with TRBD1 matching over 9 bases. The CDR3 consists of 15 residues. CDR1 is SGDLS, CDR2 YYNGEE, per germline. The V segment lost 4 bases and the J segment 5 bases; nucleotides outside the gene matches: 9. This CDR3 reads CASSISGTGRETQYF. CDR3 coding DNA: TGTGCCAGCAGCATTTCCGGGACAGGGAGGGAGACCCAGTACTTC.

V gene TRBV19 combines with J gene TRBJ1-5; 8 bases fit TRBD1. The trim removed 4 bases at V and 7 bases at J, leaving 6 bases unmatched. This CDR3 is built from 14 residues. Germline lookup yields CDR1 LNHDA and CDR2 SQIVND (reference sequence). Written as DNA, the CDR3 is TGTGCCAGTAGTAACACAGGGGGGGACCAGCCCCAGCATTTT. Translation: CASSNTGGDQPQHF.

This clonotype has only a few counts. V usage is TRBV4-2 and J usage is TRBJ1-2; 7 bases are a match to TRBD1. The V segment lost 0 bases and the J segment 2 bases; nucleotides outside the gene matches: 9. CDR3 length: 17 amino acids. Germline values: CDR1 LGHNA, CDR2 YNFKEQ. The CDR3 is CASSQDGGQRLNYGYTF. Here the CDR3 DNA reads TGTGCCAGCAGCCAAGATGGGGGACAGCGCCTGAACTATGGCTACACCTTC.

The chain combines TRBV5-4 with TRBJ1-3; D call uncertain. Germline V lookup: CDR1 SGHNT, CDR2 YYREEE (reference sequence). The CDR3 sequence is 14 residues long. V lost 4 bases, J lost 10 bases, and 18 bases lay in between. The CDR3 DNA reads TGTGCCAGCAGCACCTCACCGGGCCAGGCGACCATATATTTT. Translated, it gives CASSTSPGQATIYF.